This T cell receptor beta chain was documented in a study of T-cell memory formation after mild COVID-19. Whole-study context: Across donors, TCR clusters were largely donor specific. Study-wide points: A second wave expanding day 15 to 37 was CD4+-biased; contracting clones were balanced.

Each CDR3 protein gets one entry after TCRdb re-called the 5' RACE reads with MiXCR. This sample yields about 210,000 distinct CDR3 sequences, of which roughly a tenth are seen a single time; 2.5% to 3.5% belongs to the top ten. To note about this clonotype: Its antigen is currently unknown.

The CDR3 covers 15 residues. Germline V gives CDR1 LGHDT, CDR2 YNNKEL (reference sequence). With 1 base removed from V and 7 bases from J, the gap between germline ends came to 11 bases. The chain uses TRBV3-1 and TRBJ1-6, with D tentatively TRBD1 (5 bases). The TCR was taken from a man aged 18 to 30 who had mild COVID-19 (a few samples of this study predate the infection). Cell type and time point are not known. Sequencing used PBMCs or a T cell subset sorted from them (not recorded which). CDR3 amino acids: CASSQGGRLNSPLHF. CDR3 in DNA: TGTGCCAGCAGCCAAGGGGGCAGGTTGAATTCACCCCTCCACTTT. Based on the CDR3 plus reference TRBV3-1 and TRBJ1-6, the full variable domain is DTAVSQTPKYLVTQMGNDKSIKCEQNLGHDTMYWYKQDSKKFLKIMFSYNNKELIINETVPNRFSPKSPDKAHLNLHINSLELGDSAVYFCASSQGGRLNSPLHFGNGTRLTVT.